Following are 8 T cell receptor beta chains from one sample sequenced in a study of identical twins. TCRdb fed the 5' RACE reads into MiXCR, producing one record per CDR3 protein. This sample yields 150,000 or so distinct CDR3 sequences, of which under 4.5% are seen a single time; approximately 7.6% belongs to the top ten. Sequenced input: memory T cells sorted from blood. The source is a man aged 18-30 years in good health.

This clonotype has a count of ten or more. DNA for the CDR3: TGTGCCAGCAGTAAGGGACTAGCGGGAGATGAGACCCAGTACTTC. This codes for CASSKGLAGDETQYF. The chain recombines TRBV27 with TRBJ2-5, with 14 positions matching TRBD2. This CDR3 comprises 15 residues. The germline V gene encodes CDR1 MNHEY and CDR2 SMNVEV (reference sequence). J lost 5 bases, V lost 5 bases, and 4 bases had no gene match.

This clonotype occurred many times. V is TRBV20-1 and J is TRBJ2-2; TRBD1 might be the D (5 bases). Between the trimmed V and J ends, which lost 5 bases and 3 bases, there was a span of 7 bases. This CDR3 spans 12 amino acids. Looked up from germline, CDR1 is DFQATT and CDR2 is SNEGSKA (reference sequence). CDR3 nucleotide sequence: TGCAGTGCTTTCAGGGACACCGGGGAGCTGTTTTTT. Translated, it gives CSAFRDTGELFF.

This clonotype was picked up a small number of times. V gene TRBV5-8 combines with J gene TRBJ1-4; 9 bases map to TRBD1. CDR1 SGHTS and CDR2 YDEGEE come from the germline V gene. This CDR3 spans 14 amino acids. J gave up 8 bases and V 2 bases, and 4 bases lay outside the gene matches. The chain's CDR3 is CASSLPGQGEKLFF. The CDR3 DNA reads as TGTGCCAGCAGCTTACCGGGACAGGGAGAAAAACTGTTTTTT.

This clonotype was counted at least ten times. The genes are TRBV14 and TRBJ2-1; no reliable D call. V was shortened by 3 bases and J by 11 bases, with 17 bases between the two germline ends. The CDR3 is made up of 14 amino acids. Germline V gene sequence: CDR1 SGHDN, CDR2 FVKESK. The CDR3 DNA reads as TGTGCCAGCAGCCAGCAACCCTTACGAGCCCAGCAGTTCTTC. Encoded protein: CASSQQPLRAQQFF.

This clonotype was recorded many times. The chain carries TRBV5-5 and TRBJ2-7, with D unresolved. V lost 5 bases, J lost 9 bases, and 18 bases lay in between. This CDR3 is built from 13 residues. Per the germline V gene, CDR1 is SGHKS and CDR2 is YYEKEE (reference sequence). The CDR3 here is CASSSGPITGQYF. The CDR3 nucleotides read TGTGCCAGCAGTTCCGGGCCAATAACCGGGCAGTACTTC.

This clonotype turned up a few times. This rearrangement joins TRBV7-3 to TRBJ2-3; D gene ambiguous. Germline CDR1 SGHTA, CDR2 FQGTGA. Trimming cost V 5 bases and J 5 bases, with 11 bases left between them. The CDR3 covers 13 residues. This CDR3 is CASSPTRVDTQYF. As DNA, the CDR3 is TGTGCCAGCAGCCCGACCCGGGTAGATACGCAGTATTTT.

In its sample, this clonotype was seen many times. This chain connects TRBV1 to TRBJ2-1; no DNA check was done on the table's D call, TRBD2. TRBV1 is marked as a pseudogene. CDR3 size: 15 residues. As DNA, the CDR3 is TGCACCAGCAGCCTTAGGACTTACGATTACAATGAGCAGTTCTTC. Protein sequence: CTSSLRTYDYNEQFF.

This clonotype was seen repeatedly, ten times or more. The chain uses TRBV2 and TRBJ2-2; tentatively, D is TRBD1 (6 bases). The CDR3 loop spans 16 amino acids. The ends were cut back, 7 bases at V and 8 bases at J, with 23 bases in the middle. Germline V gene lookup returns CDR1 SNHLY and CDR2 FYNNEI. The CDR3 DNA reads TGTGCCAGCACTGGGGCCCAGGGGAAGAGATCGGGGGAGCTGTTTTTT. Amino acids: CASTGAQGKRSGELFF.